This T cell receptor beta chain was sequenced in a study of OX40 agonist ivuxolimab in advanced cancers. V gave up 3 bases and J gave up 6 bases, with 15 bases separating them. Germline CDR1 SNHLY, CDR2 FYNNEI. CDR3 size: 15 residues. The assay was immunoSEQ multiplex PCR, and TCRdb's table has in-frame clones only and misses some. This sample carries roughly 30,000 clones, approximately 91% of them seen once, and the ten largest clones take around 27%. The clonotype was recovered from an adult with an advanced solid tumor such as melanoma, head and neck, liver or kidney cancer. J is TRBJ2-1 and V is TRBV2, with a possible D match to TRBD2 (5 bases). The input for sequencing was CD4+ or CD8+ T cells sorted from blood, taken in a trial of the OX40 agonist ivuxolimab. The CDR3, as DNA: TGTGCCAGCAGTGAGGGTGGGAGTTTCCCCAATGAGCAGTTCTTC. Translating gives CASSEGGSFPNEQFF. Looking up the rest from reference TRBV2 and TRBJ2-1 gives the full variable domain: EPEVTQTPSHQVTQMGQEVILRCVPISNHLYFYWYRQILGQKVEFLVSFYNNEISEKSEIFDDQFSVERPDGSNFTLKIRSTKLEDSAMYFCASSEGGSFPNEQFFGPGTRLTVL.